Presented here are 10 T cell receptor beta chains from one specimen sequenced in a study of shared clonotypes between healthy human individuals. Clones were sequenced by immunoSEQ multiplex PCR, and TCRdb holds only the in-frame ones, with some missing. The sample holds some 1,400,000 clones, approximately 97% seen once. Sequences were obtained from naive CD4+ T cells sorted from blood. The subset denotes: CD45RA+ positively selected. The receptors were gathered from a man between 25 and 39 years old in good health.

The chain employs TRBV6-1 and TRBJ2-5; D not certain. V lost 1 base and J lost 5, with 8 bases in between. The V gene's germline CDR1 is MNHNS and CDR2 SASEGT. The CDR3 loop spans 13 amino acids. CDR3 region: CASSEVQLETQYF. The CDR3 DNA reads as TGTGCCAGCAGTGAAGTCCAGCTGGAGACCCAGTACTTC.

This clone was seen more than once but under ten times. The J gene is TRBJ2-6, the V gene TRBV6-5; D perhaps matches TRBD1 (6 bases). The ends were cut back, 6 bases at V and 0 bases at J, with 6 bases in the middle. Germline CDR1 is MNHEY and CDR2 is SVGAGI. This CDR3 contains 14 residues. Here the CDR3 reads CASRQGSGANVLTF. The CDR3 DNA is TGTGCCAGCAGACAGGGCTCTGGGGCCAACGTCCTGACTTTC.

This chain connects TRBV10-3 to TRBJ2-3; D is uncertain. This CDR3 spans 13 amino acids. The V end lost 5 bases, the J end lost 6 bases, and 12 bases lay between the germline ends. Germline CDR1 reads ENHRY; CDR2 reads SYGVKD. The CDR3 bases are TGTGCCATCAGTAACGACCCCCGGGATACGCAGTATTTT. Protein sequence: CAISNDPRDTQYF.

The genes are TRBV10-2 and TRBJ2-2; 9 positions match TRBD1. The CDR3 totals 15 residues. Per germline, CDR1 WSHSY and CDR2 SAAADI. The J segment lost 3 bases and the V segment lost 7 bases, leaving 6 bases of the junction unmatched. This CDR3 reads CASKIGQGYTGELFF. CDR3 DNA sequence: TGCGCCAGCAAAATAGGACAGGGGTACACCGGGGAGCTGTTTTTT.

This chain links TRBV29-1 with TRBJ1-1; D possibly corresponds to TRBD1 (6 bases). Per the germline V gene, CDR1 is SQVTM and CDR2 is ANQGSEA. The CDR3 runs to 15 residues. V dropped 5 bases and J dropped 2 bases, with 18 bases sitting between them. CDR3 in DNA: TGCAGCGTTCCAGGACAGAAATGGGGAAACACTGAAGCTTTCTTT. Protein sequence: CSVPGQKWGNTEAFF.

V and J are TRBV19 and TRBJ1-2; 9 bases agree with TRBD1. V lost 7 bases to trimming and J lost 7 bases; unmatched junction nucleotides: 13. Germline lookup yields CDR1 LNHDA and CDR2 SQIVND (reference sequence). The CDR3 has 15 amino acids. CDR3 sequence: CASTRPGQGSFGYTF. As DNA, the CDR3 is TGTGCCAGTACCCGCCCGGGACAGGGTAGTTTTGGCTACACCTTC. The full variable domain, completed using reference TRBV19 and TRBJ1-2, is DGGITQSPKYLFRKEGQNVTLSCEQNLNHDAMYWYRQDPGQGLRLIYYSQIVNDFQKGDIAEGYSVSREKKESFPLTVTSAQKNPTAFYLCASTRPGQGSFGYTFGSGTRLTVV.

This clone was seen once. J is TRBJ2-5 and V is TRBV29-1; D tentatively reads TRBD1 or TRBD2 (6 bases each). This CDR3 is built from 12 residues. Deletions cut 4 bases from V and 10 bases from J, with 16 bases between. Germline CDR1 SQVTM, CDR2 ANQGSEA. The CDR3 protein is CSVGQGNGGQYF. CDR3 nucleotide sequence: TGCAGCGTTGGCCAGGGGAACGGGGGCCAGTACTTC.

The chain is built from TRBV7-3 and TRBJ2-3, with 7 bases identical to TRBD1. The V and J ends lost 5 bases and 1 base, in that order; junction bases with no gene match: 15. This CDR3 has 18 residues. Germline V gene data show CDR1 as SGHTA and CDR2 as FQGTGA. The DNA of the CDR3 is TGTGCCAGCAGCCCCCTCTCCCGGACAGGCAGGGGCACAGATACGCAGTATTTT. Translated: CASSPLSRTGRGTDTQYF.

This clone was counted once. This chain joins TRBV7-3 and TRBJ2-2; D is perhaps TRBD2 (6 bases). Germline V CDR1 and CDR2: SGHTA, FQGTGA. Trimming took off 5 bases at V and 2 bases at J, with 18 bases between the two ends. The CDR3 spans 17 residues. In nucleotides, the CDR3 is TGTGCCAGCAGCCGCCCTTCCGGGCGGGACAACACCGGGGAGCTGTTTTTT. As protein: CASSRPSGRDNTGELFF.

The V gene is TRBV29-1, the J gene TRBJ2-1; 10 nucleotides agree with TRBD2. The CDR3 spans 13 residues. With V trimmed by 1 base and J by 11 bases, 5 bases remained unmatched. The germline CDR1 and CDR2 sequences are SQVTM and ANQGSEA. CDR3 amino acids: CSVEVTSGKQQFF. The CDR3 nucleotides read TGCAGCGTTGAAGTCACTAGCGGGAAACAGCAGTTCTTC.